This TCR beta chain was profiled in a study of T cell clones after liver transplantation. Overall study context: Three of the eight recipients were HCV-positive; the rest had non-autoimmune, non-viral transplant indications. The study, taken as a whole, reports: A significant post-transplant drop in circulating graft-donor-reactive CD4 TCRbeta sequences occurred in most of the 8 subjects.

Trimming took off 3 bases at V and 0 bases at J, with 16 bases between the two ends. Germline loops: CDR1 SGHNT, CDR2 YYREEE (reference sequence). There are 17 residues in the CDR3. A remark on this clone: Its specificity is unknown.

The protocol was immunoSEQ multiplex PCR, while the TCRdb copy is restricted to in-frame clones and leaves out a portion. The sample yields 6,200 or so clones, 60% to 80% seen once. The TCR comes from a human patient who received a liver transplant. Some T cells may originate from the graft donor. Here the sequenced sample was CD8+ T cells from blood, taken around 42 months after liver transplant. The rearrangement links TRBV5-4 to TRBJ1-3, with D possibly being TRBD1 (5 bases). CDR3 bases: TGTGCCAGCAGCTCGCAGGGACTAACGAGCTCTGGAAACACCATATATTTT. This codes for CASSSQGLTSSGNTIYF.